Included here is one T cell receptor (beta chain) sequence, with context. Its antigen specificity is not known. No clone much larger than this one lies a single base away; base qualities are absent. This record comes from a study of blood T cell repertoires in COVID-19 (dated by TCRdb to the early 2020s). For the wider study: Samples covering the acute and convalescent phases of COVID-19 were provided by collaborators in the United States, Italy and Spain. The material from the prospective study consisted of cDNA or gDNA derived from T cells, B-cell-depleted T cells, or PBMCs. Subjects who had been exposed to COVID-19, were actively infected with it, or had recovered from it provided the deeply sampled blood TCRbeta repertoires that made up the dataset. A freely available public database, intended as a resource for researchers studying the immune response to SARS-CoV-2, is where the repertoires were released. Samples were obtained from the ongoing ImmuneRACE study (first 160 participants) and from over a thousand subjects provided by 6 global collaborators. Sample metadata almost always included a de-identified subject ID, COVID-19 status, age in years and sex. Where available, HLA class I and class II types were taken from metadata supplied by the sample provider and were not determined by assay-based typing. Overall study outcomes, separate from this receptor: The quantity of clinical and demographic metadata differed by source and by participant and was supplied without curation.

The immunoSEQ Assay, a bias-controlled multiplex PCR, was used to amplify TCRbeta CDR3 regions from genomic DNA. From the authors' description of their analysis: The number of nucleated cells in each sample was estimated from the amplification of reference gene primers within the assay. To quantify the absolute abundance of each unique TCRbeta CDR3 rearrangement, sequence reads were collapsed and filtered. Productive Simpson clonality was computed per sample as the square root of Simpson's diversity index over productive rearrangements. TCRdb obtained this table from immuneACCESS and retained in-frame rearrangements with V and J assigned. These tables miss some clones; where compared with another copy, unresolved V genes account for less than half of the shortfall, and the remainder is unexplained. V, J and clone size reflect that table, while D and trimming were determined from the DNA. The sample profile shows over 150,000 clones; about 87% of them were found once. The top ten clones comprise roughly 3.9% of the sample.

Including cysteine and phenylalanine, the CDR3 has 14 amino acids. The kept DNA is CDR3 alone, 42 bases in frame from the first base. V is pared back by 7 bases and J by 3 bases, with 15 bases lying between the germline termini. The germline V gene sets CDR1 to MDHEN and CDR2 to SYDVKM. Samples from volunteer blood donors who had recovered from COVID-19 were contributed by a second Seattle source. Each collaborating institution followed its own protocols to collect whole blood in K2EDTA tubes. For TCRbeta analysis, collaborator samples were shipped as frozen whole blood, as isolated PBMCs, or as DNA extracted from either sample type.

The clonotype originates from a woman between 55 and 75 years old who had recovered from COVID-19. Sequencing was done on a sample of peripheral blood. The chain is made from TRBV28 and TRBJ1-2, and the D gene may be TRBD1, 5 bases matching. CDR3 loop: CASTRIGGDYGYTF. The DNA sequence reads TGTGCCAGCACCCGAATCGGGGGGGACTATGGCTACACCTTC.